These T cell receptor beta chains were read from a single sample in a study of cytomegalovirus exposure and HLA in healthy donors. Profiling relied on immunoSEQ multiplex PCR, and the TCRdb table lists in-frame clones only, not all of them. The sample includes 90,000 to 150,000 clones, approximately 72% of them seen just once. Material for sequencing was PBMCs. The source is a woman aged 40 to 50 in good health and CMV-seropositive. Both conserved end residues are part of each CDR3. Clone size is given for some rows only: seen once, a few or many times, or a class if the clone is expanded.

v_call clone_size cdr3_aa
TRBV2 few CASTSFAGEKLFF
TRBV2 few CASPAGRGPYNEQFF
TRBV5-1 NA CASSTSSTDTQYF
TRBV4-1 NA CASSPTGNTIYF
TRBV14 NA CASSQVLGGGRRNEQFF
TRBV7-2 NA CASCPGSSTDTQYF
TRBV5-1 NA CASSVASSYEQYF
TRBV29-1 once CSFENGLRGVGAFF
TRBV5-1 NA CASSPRGSETQYF
TRBV14 NA CASSPFTDTQYF
TRBV7-2 NA CASSLASLSTGELFF
TRBV6-5 NA CASSYSTTGKYYGYTF
TRBV5-1 NA CASSLEQLYNEQFF
TRBV7-8 NA CASSLSIAGENNEQFF
TRBV11-2 NA CASTLAPTANYGYTF
TRBV2 NA CASTPRATGGNSPLHF
TRBV2 NA CASSSQGQMNTEAFF
TRBV12-5 NA CASGLTRDTEAFF
TRBV4-1 NA CASSQEWGLAGSTDTQYF
TRBV29-1 NA CSVEDRGEQYF
TRBV11-2 NA CASSLAKLQGWGYEQYF
TRBV6-6 few CASSYRTGNEAFF
TRBV13 NA CASSRGGSGYEQYF
TRBV15 NA CATSRALNSPLHF
TRBV18 few CASSPGSAGGETQYF
TRBV5-6 few CASDRGNEQFF
TRBV9 NA CASSVGPSGTNEKLFF
TRBV5-1 NA CASSLGQGRDTEAFF
TRBV2 NA CASSQSLNRGSGYTF
TRBV13 NA CASSFNLAGHEQYF
TRBV5-1 NA CASSLEAQDYEQYF
TRBV10-3 NA CAISSTELAGGPLSTDTQYF
TRBV9 NA CASSVESGTEAFF
TRBV19 NA CASSVTGTIVYEQYF
TRBV7-9 NA CASSPGGRYNEQFF
TRBV2 NA CASTLQGVNTEAFF
TRBV11-2 NA CASSFGGGPLEQYF
TRBV11-1 NA CASSSGTGGDVWTEAFF
TRBV5-4 NA CASSLFASGGYEQYF
TRBV6-7 once CASRTADLSNQPQHF
TRBV9 NA CASSVTGGINQPQHF
TRBV18 NA CASSQQGDTGELFF